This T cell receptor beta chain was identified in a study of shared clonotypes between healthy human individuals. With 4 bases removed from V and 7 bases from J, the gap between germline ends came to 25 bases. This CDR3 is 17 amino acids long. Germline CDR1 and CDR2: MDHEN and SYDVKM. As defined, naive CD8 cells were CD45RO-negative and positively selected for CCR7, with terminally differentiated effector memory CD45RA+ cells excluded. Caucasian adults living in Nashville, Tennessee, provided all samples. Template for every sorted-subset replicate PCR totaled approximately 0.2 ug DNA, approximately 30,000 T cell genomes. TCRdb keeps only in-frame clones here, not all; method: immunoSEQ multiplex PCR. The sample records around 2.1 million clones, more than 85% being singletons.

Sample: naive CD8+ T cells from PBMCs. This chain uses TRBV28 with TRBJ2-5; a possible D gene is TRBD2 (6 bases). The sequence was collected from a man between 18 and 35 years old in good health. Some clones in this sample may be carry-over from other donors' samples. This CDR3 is CASSSNLGLPPSGTQYF. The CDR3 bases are TGTGCCAGCAGTTCCAACCTGGGACTTCCACCATCGGGGACCCAGTACTTC.